This T cell receptor (beta chain) came from a study of cytomegalovirus exposure and HLA in healthy donors. Across the whole study: Findings of an earlier analysis included 117 million unique TCR beta sequences from some 200 million T cells. Study-level findings and limits: High specificity and sensitivity for cytomegalovirus status were reported for the classifier. Presence/absence results assume similar sequencing depth per donor, which may not hold.

Concerning this clone itself: The antigen remains undetermined.

Both 60 Vbeta primers and 13 Jbeta primers went into the PCR. In the original processing: In a later analysis, the count reached some 83 million unique TCR beta chains, with 8.5 million to 14 million shared. Generated by immunoSEQ multiplex PCR, the TCRdb table keeps only in-frame clones and is missing some. Clone size and V and J calls were adopted from that table, with D and trimming inferred from the DNA. The data show approximately 130,000 clones, under 90% seen once. Germline V gene data show CDR1 as SQVTM and CDR2 as ANQGSEA. Trimming removed 7 bases from V and 6 bases from J, with 18 bases in between. The CDR3 is 14 residues long.

The source of this sequence is a young man in good health and CMV-seronegative. What was sequenced was PBMCs. V is TRBV29-1 and J is TRBJ2-2; possible D gene TRBD1, 6 bases. The CDR3 sequence is CSAGRAQGPGELFF. In nucleotides, the CDR3 is TGCAGCGCCGGAAGGGCTCAGGGGCCCGGGGAGCTGTTTTTT.